This T cell receptor beta chain comes out of a study of blood T cell repertoires in COVID-19. Sequencing used immunoSEQ multiplex PCR; TCRdb keeps in-frame clones, though not all of them. The sample contains around 90,000 clones, roughly 80% of which appear only once. The CDR3 totals 16 residues. After removal of 3 bases from V and 4 bases from J, the junction contained 9 bases not matched to a gene. CDR1 SQVTM and CDR2 ANQGSEA come from the germline V gene. This TCR was sampled from a woman in her seventies with active or convalescent COVID-19. The rearrangement uses TRBV29-1 and TRBJ2-1; TRBD2 matches 10 bases. The sequenced sample was peripheral blood. The CDR3 sequence is CSVDWNRLAGYNEQFF. CDR3 bases: TGCAGCGTTGATTGGAACAGACTAGCGGGTTACAATGAGCAGTTCTTC.